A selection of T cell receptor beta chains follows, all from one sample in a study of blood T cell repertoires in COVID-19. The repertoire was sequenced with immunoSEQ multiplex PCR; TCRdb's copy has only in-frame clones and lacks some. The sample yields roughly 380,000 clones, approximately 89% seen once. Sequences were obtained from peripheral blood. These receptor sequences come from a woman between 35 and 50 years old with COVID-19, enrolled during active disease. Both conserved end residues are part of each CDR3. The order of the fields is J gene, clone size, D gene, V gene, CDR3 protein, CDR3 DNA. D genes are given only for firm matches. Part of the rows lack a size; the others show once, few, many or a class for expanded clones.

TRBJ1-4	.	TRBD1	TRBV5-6	CASSSRGQGAIEKLFF	TGTGCCAGCAGCTCCAGAGGACAGGGGGCAATTGAAAAACTGTTTTTT
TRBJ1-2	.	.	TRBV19	CASSTTSNYGYTF	TGTGCCAGTAGTACCACATCTAACTATGGCTACACCTTC
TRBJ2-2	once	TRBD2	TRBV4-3	CASSQDGTSVNTGELFF	TGCGCCAGCAGCCAAGATGGGACTAGCGTGAACACCGGGGAGCTGTTTTTT
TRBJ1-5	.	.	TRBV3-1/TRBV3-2	CASSRSDQPQHF	TGTGCCAGCAGCCGTTCGGATCAGCCCCAGCATTTT
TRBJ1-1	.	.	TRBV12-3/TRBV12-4	CASSLTLNTEAFF	TGTGCCAGCAGTTTGACACTGAACACTGAAGCTTTCTTT
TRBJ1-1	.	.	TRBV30	CAWSVLAENTEAFF	TGTGCCTGGAGTGTTCTGGCCGAGAACACTGAAGCTTTCTTT
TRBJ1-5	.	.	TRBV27	CASSYPPLGGPQHF	TGTGCCAGCAGTTACCCCCCCCTCGGGGGGCCCCAGCATTTT
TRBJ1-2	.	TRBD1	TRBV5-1	CASSGTGGSYGYTF	TGCGCCAGCAGCGGGACAGGGGGCAGCTATGGCTACACCTTC
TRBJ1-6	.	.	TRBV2	CASSEGAILLSYNSPLHF	TGTGCCAGCAGTGAAGGGGCCATCCTACTCTCCTATAATTCACCCCTCCACTTT
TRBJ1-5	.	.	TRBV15	CATSRDPGTPNQPQHF	TGTGCCACCAGCAGAGATCCCGGGACACCCAATCAGCCCCAGCATTTT
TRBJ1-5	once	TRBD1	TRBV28	CASSSGTGFEQPQHF	TGTGCCAGCAGCTCCGGGACAGGGTTTGAACAGCCCCAGCATTTT
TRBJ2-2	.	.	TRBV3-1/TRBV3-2	CASSQVKAAGAQSGELFF	TGTGCCAGCAGCCAAGTTAAGGCTGCGGGCGCACAGTCCGGGGAGCTGTTTTTT
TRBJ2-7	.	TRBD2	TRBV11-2	CASSLGLATYEQYF	TGTGCCAGCAGCCTCGGACTAGCTACCTACGAGCAGTACTTC
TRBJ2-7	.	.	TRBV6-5	CASSSSPRGGEQYF	TGTGCCAGCAGTTCATCTCCAAGGGGCGGCGAGCAGTACTTC
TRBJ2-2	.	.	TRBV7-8	CASGWRLGTGELFF	TGTGCCAGCGGGTGGAGGTTGGGCACCGGGGAGCTGTTTTTT
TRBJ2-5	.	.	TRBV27	CASSLRHPAQETQYF	TGTGCCAGCAGTTTAAGACATCCGGCTCAAGAGACCCAGTACTTC
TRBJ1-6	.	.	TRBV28	CASSLGGRAEGNNSPLHF	TGTGCCAGCAGTTTGGGTGGGAGGGCTGAGGGAAATAATTCACCCCTCCACTTT